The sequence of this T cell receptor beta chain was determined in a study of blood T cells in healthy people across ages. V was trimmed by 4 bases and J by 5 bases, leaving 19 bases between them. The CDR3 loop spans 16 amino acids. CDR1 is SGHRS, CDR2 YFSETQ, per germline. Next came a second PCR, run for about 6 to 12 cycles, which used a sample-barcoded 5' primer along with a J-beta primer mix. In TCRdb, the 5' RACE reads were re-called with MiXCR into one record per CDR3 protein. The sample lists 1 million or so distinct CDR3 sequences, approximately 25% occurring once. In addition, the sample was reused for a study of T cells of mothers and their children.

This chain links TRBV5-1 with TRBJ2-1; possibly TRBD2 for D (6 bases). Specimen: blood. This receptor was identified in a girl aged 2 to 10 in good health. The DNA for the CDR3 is TGCGCCAGCAGCCTGATGCTAGCAGGCGGGGACAATGAGCAGTTCTTC. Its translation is CASSLMLAGGDNEQFF. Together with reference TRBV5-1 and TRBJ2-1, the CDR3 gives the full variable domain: KAGVTQTPRYLIKTRGQQVTLSCSPISGHRSVSWYQQTPGQGLQFLFEYFSETQRNKGNFPGRFSGRQFSNSRSEMNVSTLELGDSALYLCASSLMLAGGDNEQFFGPGTRLTVL.